This T cell receptor beta chain was sequenced in a study of T cell responses to AZD1222 COVID-19 vaccine. Study conclusions and caveats: At baseline, just a handful of AZD1222 recipients tested seropositive. Sampled repertoires all dated from after the peak T cell response.

The germline gives CDR1 KGHSH, CDR2 LQKENI. V was cut by 5 bases and J by 2 bases, with 10 bases left in between. The CDR3 runs to 15 residues. A remark on this clone: Its antigen is as yet unknown.

Sequencing was performed with immunoSEQ multiplex PCR; in TCRdb, only in-frame clones are kept and a portion is missing. In the table there are tens of thousands of clones, 70% to 90% of which are singletons. Sequencing used peripheral blood, obtained 28 days after the second AZD1222 dose. The clonotype originates from an adult who received the AZD1222 COVID-19 vaccine. The chain has TRBV18 and TRBJ2-6; D might be TRBD1 (5 bases). CDR3 in DNA: TGTGCCAGCTCATTTACACAGGCTGGGGCCAACGTCCTGACTTTC. Amino acid sequence: CASSFTQAGANVLTF.